A single sample gave rise to the 7 T cell receptor beta chains below, sequenced in a study of CD8 T cells in Susac syndrome. With random hexamers, reverse transcription was performed on about 0.5 to 1 ug of RNA. TCRdb reprocessed the immunoSEQ multiplex PCR reads with MiXCR, giving one entry per CDR3 protein. This table holds some 68,000 distinct CDR3 sequences, around 93% found once. The sample was CD4+ T cells from PBMCs. These TCRs come from a human donor with Susac syndrome.

This chain uses TRBV6-2 or TRBV6-3 with TRBJ2-1; the match to TRBD2 covers 15 bases. The V gene's germline CDR1 is MNHEY and CDR2 SVGEGT. V shed 6 bases, J shed 1 base, and the junction held 4 bases outside the gene matches. This CDR3 comprises 17 residues. The CDR3 bases are TGTGCCAGCAGAGGACTAGCGGGGGGGCTATCCTACAATGAGCAGTTCTTC. Protein product: CASRGLAGGLSYNEQFF.

As DNA, the CDR3 is TGCAGTGCTAGAGGGTTCGGACTAGCCACAGATACGCAGTATTTT. This codes for CSARGFGLATDTQYF. This rearrangement joins TRBV20-1 to TRBJ2-3; 8 nucleotides agree with TRBD2. The V gene's germline CDR1 is DFQATT and CDR2 SNEGSKA (reference sequence). With 1 base clipped from V and 2 bases from J, the junction kept 5 bases outside the gene matches. This CDR3 is built from 15 residues.

V usage is TRBV12-3 or TRBV12-4 and J usage is TRBJ2-2; 8 bases fit TRBD2. This CDR3 has 15 residues. The ends lost 3 bases at V and 7 bases at J; junction bases unmatched: 7. Written as DNA, the CDR3 is TGTGCCAGCAGTTTCTTGGCGGGGGGCGACGGGGAGCTGTTTTTT. Its translation: CASSFLAGGDGELFF.

The chain is built from TRBV14 and TRBJ2-5; D possibly corresponds to TRBD1 (6 bases). V was clipped by 4 bases and J by 5 bases, with 23 bases between them. The germline V gene has CDR1 SGHDN and CDR2 FVKESK. This CDR3 is built from 17 residues. The DNA for the CDR3 is TGTGCCAGCAGCCCCAAAGTTCTATCCAGGGGCAGGGAGACCCAGTACTTC. Translating it yields CASSPKVLSRGRETQYF.

The CDR3, as DNA: TGTGCCAGCAGCCCCGGGGGACTAGCGGGGGGGAGGAGCACAGATACGCAGTATTTT. The encoded protein is CASSPGGLAGGRSTDTQYF. The rearrangement links TRBV7-2 to TRBJ2-3; the match to TRBD2 covers 16 bases. The CDR3 sequence is 19 residues long. In germline, CDR1 is SGHTA, CDR2 FQGNSA. V trimming: 5 bases; J trimming: 0 bases; junction bases outside the gene matches: 8.

The J gene is TRBJ1-2, the V gene TRBV5-6; 8 bases match TRBD1. CDR3 length equals 15 residues. Trimming cost V 0 bases and J 4 bases; bases outside gene matches: 5. Germline V gene sequence: CDR1 SGHDT, CDR2 YYEEEE. CDR3 DNA sequence: TGTGCCAGCAGCTTGGAAGGGGGACAGGTCTATGGCTACACCTTC. This sequence encodes CASSLEGGQVYGYTF.

The chain links TRBV10-3 to TRBJ2-7, with a possible D match to TRBD1 (5 bases). CDR1 is ENHRY, CDR2 SYGVKD, per germline. The V end lost 6 bases, the J end lost 3 bases, and 12 bases lay between the germline ends. The CDR3 is 13 residues long. For the CDR3, the DNA is TGTGCCATCAGGGCTGACAGTAGCTACGAGCAGTACTTC. Its protein is CAIRADSSYEQYF.